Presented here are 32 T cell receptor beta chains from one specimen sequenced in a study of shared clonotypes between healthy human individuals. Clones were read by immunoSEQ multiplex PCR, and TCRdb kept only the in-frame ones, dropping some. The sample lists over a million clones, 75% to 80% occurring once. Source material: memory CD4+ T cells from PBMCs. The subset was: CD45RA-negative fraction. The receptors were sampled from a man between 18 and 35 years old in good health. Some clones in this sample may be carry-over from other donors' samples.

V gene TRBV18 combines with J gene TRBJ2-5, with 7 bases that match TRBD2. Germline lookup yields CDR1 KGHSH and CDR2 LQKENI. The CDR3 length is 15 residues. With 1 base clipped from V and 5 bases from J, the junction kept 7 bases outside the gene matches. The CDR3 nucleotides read TGTGCCAGCTCACCACAGACTAGCTTGTTTGAGACCCAGTACTTC. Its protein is CASSPQTSLFETQYF. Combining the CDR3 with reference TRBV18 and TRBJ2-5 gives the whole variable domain NAGVMQNPRHLVRRRGQEARLRCSPMKGHSHVYWYRQLPEEGLKFMVYLQKENIIDESGMPKERFSAEFPKEGPSILRIQQVVRGDSAAYFCASSPQTSLFETQYFGPGTRLLVL.

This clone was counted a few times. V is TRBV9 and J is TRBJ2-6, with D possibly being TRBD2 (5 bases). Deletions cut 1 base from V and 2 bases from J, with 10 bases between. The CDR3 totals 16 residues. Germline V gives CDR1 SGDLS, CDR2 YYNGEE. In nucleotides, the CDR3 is TGTGCCAGCAGCGTAATCGGGATCCCTGGGGCCAACGTCCTGACTTTC. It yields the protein CASSVIGIPGANVLTF. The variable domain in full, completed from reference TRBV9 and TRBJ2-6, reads DSGVTQTPKHLITATGQRVTLRCSPRSGDLSVYWYQQSLDQGLQFLIQYYNGEERAKGNILERFSAQQFPDLHSELNLSSLELGDSALYFCASSVIGIPGANVLTFGAGSRLTVL.

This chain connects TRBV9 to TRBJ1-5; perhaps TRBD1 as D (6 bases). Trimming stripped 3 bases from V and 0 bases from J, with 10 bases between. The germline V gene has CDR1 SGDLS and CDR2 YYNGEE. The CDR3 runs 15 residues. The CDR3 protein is CASSAGADSNQPQHF. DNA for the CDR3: TGTGCCAGCAGCGCAGGGGCCGATAGCAATCAGCCCCAGCATTTT.

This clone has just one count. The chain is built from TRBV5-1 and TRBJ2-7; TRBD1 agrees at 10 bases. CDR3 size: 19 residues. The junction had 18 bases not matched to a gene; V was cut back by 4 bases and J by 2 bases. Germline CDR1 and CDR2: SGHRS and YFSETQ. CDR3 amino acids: CASSRGRGQGSTTTYEQYF. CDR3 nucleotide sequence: TGCGCCAGCAGCCGGGGACGGGGACAGGGGTCTACTACCACCTACGAGCAGTACTTC. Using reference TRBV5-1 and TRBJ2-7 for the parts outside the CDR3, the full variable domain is KAGVTQTPRYLIKTRGQQVTLSCSPISGHRSVSWYQQTPGQGLQFLFEYFSETQRNKGNFPGRFSGRQFSNSRSEMNVSTLELGDSALYLCASSRGRGQGSTTTYEQYFGPGTRLTVT.

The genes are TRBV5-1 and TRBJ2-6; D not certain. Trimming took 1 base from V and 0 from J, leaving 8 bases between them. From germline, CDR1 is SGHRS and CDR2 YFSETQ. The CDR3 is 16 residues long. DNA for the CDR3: TGCGCCAGCAGCTTGCGGGTTATCTCTGGGGCCAACGTCCTGACTTTC. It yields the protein CASSLRVISGANVLTF.

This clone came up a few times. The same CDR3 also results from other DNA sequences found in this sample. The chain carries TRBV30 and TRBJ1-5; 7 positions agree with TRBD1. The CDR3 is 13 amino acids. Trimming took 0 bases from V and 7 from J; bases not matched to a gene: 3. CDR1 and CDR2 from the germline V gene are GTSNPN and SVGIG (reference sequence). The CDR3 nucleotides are TGTGCCTGGAGTGTACAGGGGCGGCAGCCCCAGCATTTT. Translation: CAWSVQGRQPQHF.

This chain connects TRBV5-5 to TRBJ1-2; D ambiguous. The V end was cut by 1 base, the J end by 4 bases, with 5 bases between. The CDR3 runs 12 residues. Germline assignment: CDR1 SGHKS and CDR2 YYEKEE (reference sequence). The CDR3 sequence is CASSLSLYGYTF. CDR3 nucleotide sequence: TGTGCCAGCAGCTTGTCCCTCTATGGCTACACCTTC.

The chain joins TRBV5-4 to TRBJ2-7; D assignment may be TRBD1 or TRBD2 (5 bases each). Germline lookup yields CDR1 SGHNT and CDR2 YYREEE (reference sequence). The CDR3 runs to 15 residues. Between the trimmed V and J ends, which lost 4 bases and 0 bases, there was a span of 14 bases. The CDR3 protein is CASSPGQPFSYEQYF. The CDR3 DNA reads TGTGCCAGCAGCCCGGGGCAGCCTTTCTCCTACGAGCAGTACTTC.

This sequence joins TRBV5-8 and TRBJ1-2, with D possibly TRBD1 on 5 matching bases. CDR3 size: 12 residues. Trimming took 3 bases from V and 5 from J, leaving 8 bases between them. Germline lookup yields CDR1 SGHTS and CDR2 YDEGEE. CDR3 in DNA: TGTGCCAGCAGCTCGGGGCAGTATGGCTACACCTTC. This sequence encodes CASSSGQYGYTF.

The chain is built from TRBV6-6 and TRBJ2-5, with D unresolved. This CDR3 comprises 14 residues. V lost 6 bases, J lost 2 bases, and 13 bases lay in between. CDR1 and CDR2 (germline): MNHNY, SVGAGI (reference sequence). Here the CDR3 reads CASSSVGLQETQYF. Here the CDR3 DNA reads TGTGCCAGCAGCTCTGTCGGCCTACAAGAGACCCAGTACTTC.

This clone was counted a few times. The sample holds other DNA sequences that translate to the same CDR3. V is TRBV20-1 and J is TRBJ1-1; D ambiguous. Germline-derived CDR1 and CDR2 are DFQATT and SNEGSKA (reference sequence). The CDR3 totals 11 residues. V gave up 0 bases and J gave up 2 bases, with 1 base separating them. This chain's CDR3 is CSARDNTEAFF. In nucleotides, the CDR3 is TGCAGTGCTAGAGATAACACTGAAGCTTTCTTT.

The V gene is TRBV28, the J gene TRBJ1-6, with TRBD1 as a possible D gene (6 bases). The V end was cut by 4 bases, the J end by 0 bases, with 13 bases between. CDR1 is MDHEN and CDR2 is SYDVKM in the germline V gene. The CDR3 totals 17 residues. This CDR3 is CASSSGTGTSYNSPLHF. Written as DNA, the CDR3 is TGTGCCAGCAGTTCCGGTACAGGGACCTCCTATAATTCACCCCTCCACTTT.

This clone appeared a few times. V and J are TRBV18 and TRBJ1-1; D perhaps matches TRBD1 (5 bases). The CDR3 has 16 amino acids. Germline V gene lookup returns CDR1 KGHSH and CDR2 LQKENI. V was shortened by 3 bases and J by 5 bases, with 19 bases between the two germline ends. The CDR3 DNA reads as TGTGCCAGCTCACCCCAGTCCGGGGGGATGGGTACTGAAGCTTTCTTT. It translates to CASSPQSGGMGTEAFF.

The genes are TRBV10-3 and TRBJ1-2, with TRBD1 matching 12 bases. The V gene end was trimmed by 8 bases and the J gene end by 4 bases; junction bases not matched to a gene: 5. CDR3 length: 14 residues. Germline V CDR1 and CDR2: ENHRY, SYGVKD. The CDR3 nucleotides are TGTGCCATCGGGACAGGGGGCTCTCGCTATGGCTACACCTTC. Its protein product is CAIGTGGSRYGYTF.

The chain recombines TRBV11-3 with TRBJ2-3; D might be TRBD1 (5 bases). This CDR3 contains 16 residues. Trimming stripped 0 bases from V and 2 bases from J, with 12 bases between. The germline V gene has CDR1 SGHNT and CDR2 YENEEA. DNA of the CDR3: TGTGCCAGCAGCTTAGACGGCAGGGCTTCCACAGATACGCAGTATTTT. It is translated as CASSLDGRASTDTQYF.

This chain's CDR3 is CASSPVGTSNTEAFF. For the CDR3, the DNA is TGCGCCAGCAGCCCAGTTGGTACCTCGAACACTGAAGCTTTCTTT. The rearrangement links TRBV5-1 to TRBJ1-1, with D unclear. Germline loops: CDR1 SGHRS, CDR2 YFSETQ. Trimming cost V 4 bases and J 1 base, with 14 bases left between them. The CDR3 extends over 15 amino acids. Variable domain in full (rest from reference TRBV5-1 and TRBJ1-1): KAGVTQTPRYLIKTRGQQVTLSCSPISGHRSVSWYQQTPGQGLQFLFEYFSETQRNKGNFPGRFSGRQFSNSRSEMNVSTLELGDSALYLCASSPVGTSNTEAFFGQGTRLTVV.

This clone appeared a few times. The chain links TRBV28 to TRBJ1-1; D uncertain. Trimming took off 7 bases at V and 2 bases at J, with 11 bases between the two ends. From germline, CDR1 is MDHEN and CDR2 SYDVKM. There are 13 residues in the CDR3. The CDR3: CASTQPINTEAFF. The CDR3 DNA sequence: TGTGCCAGCACTCAGCCAATTAACACTGAAGCTTTCTTT.

The CDR3 sequence is CASSLGQGRGDEQFF. Written as DNA, the CDR3 is TGTGCCAGCAGCTTAGGGCAGGGCCGCGGCGATGAGCAGTTCTTC. The J gene is TRBJ2-1, the V gene TRBV7-9, with D tentatively TRBD1 (5 bases). V lost 1 base and J lost 8, with 15 bases in between. Germline loops: CDR1 SEHNR, CDR2 FQNEAQ (reference sequence). The CDR3 has 15 residues.

The CDR3 DNA sequence: TGTGCCAGCAGACCTCAGGGCGGGCAAGAGACCCAGTACTTC. This gives the protein CASRPQGGQETQYF. The rearrangement uses TRBV6-1 and TRBJ2-5; either TRBD1 or TRBD2 may supply D (5 bases each). The CDR3 runs 14 residues. Per germline, CDR1 MNHNS and CDR2 SASEGT. Trimming stripped 6 bases from V and 2 bases from J, with 13 bases between.

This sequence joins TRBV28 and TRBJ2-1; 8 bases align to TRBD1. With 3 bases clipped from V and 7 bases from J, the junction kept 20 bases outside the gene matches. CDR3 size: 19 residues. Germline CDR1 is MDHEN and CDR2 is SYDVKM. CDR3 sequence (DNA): TGTGCCAGCAGTTTGGGGTGGGGGAAGTCGACAGGGGTATGGAATGAGCAGTTCTTC. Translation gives CASSLGWGKSTGVWNEQFF.

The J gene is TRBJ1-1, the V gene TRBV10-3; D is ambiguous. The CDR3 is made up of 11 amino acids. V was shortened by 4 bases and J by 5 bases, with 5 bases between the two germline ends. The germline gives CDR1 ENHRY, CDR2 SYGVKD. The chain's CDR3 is CAISVATEAFF. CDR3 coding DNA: TGTGCCATCAGTGTCGCTACTGAAGCTTTCTTT.

The CDR3 DNA sequence: TGTGCCAGCAGCTTGGGGGGACAGGGGGCTTCTGAAGCTTTCTTT. Its translation: CASSLGGQGASEAFF. The chain is built from TRBV5-4 and TRBJ1-1; 12 bases match TRBD1. The CDR3 is 15 amino acids. Germline CDR1 SGHNT, CDR2 YYREEE (reference sequence). V shed 0 bases, J shed 6 bases, and the junction held 3 bases outside the gene matches.

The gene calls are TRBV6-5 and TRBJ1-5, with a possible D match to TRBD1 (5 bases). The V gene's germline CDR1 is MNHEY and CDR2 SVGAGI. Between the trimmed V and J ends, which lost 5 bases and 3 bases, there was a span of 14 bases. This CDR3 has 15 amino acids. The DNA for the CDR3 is TGTGCCAGCAGTACTCGGGGGGAGGTCAATCAGCCCCAGCATTTT. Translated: CASSTRGEVNQPQHF.

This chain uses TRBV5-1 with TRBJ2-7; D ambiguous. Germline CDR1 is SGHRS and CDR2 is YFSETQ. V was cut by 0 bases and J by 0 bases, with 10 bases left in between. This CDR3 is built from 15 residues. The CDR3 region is CASSLDQWSSYEQYF. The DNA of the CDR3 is TGCGCCAGCAGCTTGGACCAGTGGAGCTCCTACGAGCAGTACTTC. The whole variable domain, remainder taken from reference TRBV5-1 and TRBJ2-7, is KAGVTQTPRYLIKTRGQQVTLSCSPISGHRSVSWYQQTPGQGLQFLFEYFSETQRNKGNFPGRFSGRQFSNSRSEMNVSTLELGDSALYLCASSLDQWSSYEQYFGPGTRLTVT.

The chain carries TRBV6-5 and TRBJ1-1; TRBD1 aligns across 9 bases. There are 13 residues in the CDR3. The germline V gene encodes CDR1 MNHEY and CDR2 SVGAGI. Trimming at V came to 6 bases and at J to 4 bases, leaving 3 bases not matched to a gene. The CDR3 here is CASRLQGATEAFF. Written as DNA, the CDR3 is TGTGCCAGCAGATTACAGGGGGCCACTGAAGCTTTCTTT.

The CDR3 nucleotides are TGTGCCAGCAGCTTAGCGCTGCGGGATACGCAGTATTTT. Encoded protein: CASSLALRDTQYF. The genes are TRBV7-2 and TRBJ2-3; D is unresolved. Germline lookup yields CDR1 SGHTA and CDR2 FQGNSA. The CDR3 runs 13 residues. Trimming took 0 bases from V and 6 from J, leaving 7 bases between them.

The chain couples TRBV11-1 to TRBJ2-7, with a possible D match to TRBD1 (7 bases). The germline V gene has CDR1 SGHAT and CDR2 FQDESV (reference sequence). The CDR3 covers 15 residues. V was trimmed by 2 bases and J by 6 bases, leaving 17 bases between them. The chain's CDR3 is CASSLSPGAGGEQYF. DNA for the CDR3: TGTGCCAGCAGCTTATCCCCGGGAGCAGGGGGCGAGCAGTACTTC.

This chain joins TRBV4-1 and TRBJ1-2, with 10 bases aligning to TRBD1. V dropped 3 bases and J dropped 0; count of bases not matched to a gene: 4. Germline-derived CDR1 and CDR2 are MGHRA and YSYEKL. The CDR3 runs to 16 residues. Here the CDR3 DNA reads TGCGCCAGCAGCCACGCCGGGACAGGGGCTAACTATGGCTACACCTTC. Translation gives CASSHAGTGANYGYTF.

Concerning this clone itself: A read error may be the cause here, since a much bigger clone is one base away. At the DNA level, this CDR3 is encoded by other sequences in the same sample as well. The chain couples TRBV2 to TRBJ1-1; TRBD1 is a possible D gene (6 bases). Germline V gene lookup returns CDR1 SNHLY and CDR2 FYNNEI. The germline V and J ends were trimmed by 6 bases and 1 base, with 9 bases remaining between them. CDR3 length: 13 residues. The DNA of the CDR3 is TGTGCCAGCAGCGGACAGACGAACACTGAAGCTTTCTTT. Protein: CASSGQTNTEAFF.

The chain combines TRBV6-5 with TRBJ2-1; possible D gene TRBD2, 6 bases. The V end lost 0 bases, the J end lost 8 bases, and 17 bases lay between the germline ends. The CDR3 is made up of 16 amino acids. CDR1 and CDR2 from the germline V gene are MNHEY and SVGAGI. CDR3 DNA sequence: TGTGCCAGCAGTTACTCCCCTCCGGGAGTGACGGATGAGCAGTTCTTC. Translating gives CASSYSPPGVTDEQFF.

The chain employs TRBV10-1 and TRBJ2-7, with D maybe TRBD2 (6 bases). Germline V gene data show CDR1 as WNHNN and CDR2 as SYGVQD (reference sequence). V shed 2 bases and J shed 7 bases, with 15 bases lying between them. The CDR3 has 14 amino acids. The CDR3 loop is CASSERAEGEEQYF. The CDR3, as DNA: TGCGCCAGCAGTGAGCGGGCGGAGGGCGAGGAGCAGTACTTC.

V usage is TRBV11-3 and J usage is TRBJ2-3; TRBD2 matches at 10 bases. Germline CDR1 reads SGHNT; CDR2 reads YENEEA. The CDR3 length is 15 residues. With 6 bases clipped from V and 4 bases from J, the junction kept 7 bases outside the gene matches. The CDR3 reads CASSSGTSEADTQYF. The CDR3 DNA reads TGTGCCAGCAGTTCCGGGACTAGCGAGGCAGATACGCAGTATTTT.